This T cell receptor beta chain derives from a study of shared clonotypes between healthy human individuals. About the study: Used for every donor were three CD4 naive, three CD4 memory, two CD8 naive and one CD8 memory plate.

Only CD45RO-negative cells positively selected for CCR7 counted as naive CD8 cells, so terminally differentiated effector memory CD45RA+ cells were excluded. V was pared by 3 bases and J by 1 base, with 6 bases between. Germline V gene data show CDR1 as MNHNS and CDR2 as SASEGT. This CDR3 is built from 13 residues. The study's findings and limits: Around 5% was the fraction of naive CD4 clonotypes found shared across several donors. Having only a few donors restricted how much genetic and exposure-history diversity was captured.

The assay was immunoSEQ multiplex PCR, and TCRdb's table has in-frame clones only and misses some. In the table there are over 2 million clones, about 95% of which are singletons. This clone appeared a few times. Its antigen is unknown. Other DNA sequences in this specimen translate into the identical CDR3. Sequenced material: naive CD8+ T cells sorted from blood. The chain links TRBV6-1 to TRBJ1-1; D remains unclear. The clonotype comes from a man aged 18 to 35 in good health. The CDR3 DNA reads TGTGCCAGCAGTGAGGGAGGGAACACTGAAGCTTTCTTT. Residues: CASSEGGNTEAFF.